This record covers a single TCR beta chain. This sample was included in a study of blood T cell repertoires in COVID-19. Clones were read by immunoSEQ multiplex PCR, and TCRdb kept only the in-frame ones, dropping some. The repertoire has under 250,000 clones, about 84% of them found once; the top ten carry approximately 13%. This TCR came from an elderly man with acute or convalescent COVID-19. The sample consisted of peripheral blood.

The CDR3 loop is CASRRTEYEQYF. The CDR3 DNA sequence: TGTGCCAGCAGGAGGACAGAGTACGAGCAGTACTTC. The chain employs TRBV2 and TRBJ2-7; maybe TRBD1 (6 bases). CDR3 length: 12 residues. V gave up 6 bases and J gave up 4 bases, with 10 bases separating them. Per germline, CDR1 SNHLY and CDR2 FYNNEI.